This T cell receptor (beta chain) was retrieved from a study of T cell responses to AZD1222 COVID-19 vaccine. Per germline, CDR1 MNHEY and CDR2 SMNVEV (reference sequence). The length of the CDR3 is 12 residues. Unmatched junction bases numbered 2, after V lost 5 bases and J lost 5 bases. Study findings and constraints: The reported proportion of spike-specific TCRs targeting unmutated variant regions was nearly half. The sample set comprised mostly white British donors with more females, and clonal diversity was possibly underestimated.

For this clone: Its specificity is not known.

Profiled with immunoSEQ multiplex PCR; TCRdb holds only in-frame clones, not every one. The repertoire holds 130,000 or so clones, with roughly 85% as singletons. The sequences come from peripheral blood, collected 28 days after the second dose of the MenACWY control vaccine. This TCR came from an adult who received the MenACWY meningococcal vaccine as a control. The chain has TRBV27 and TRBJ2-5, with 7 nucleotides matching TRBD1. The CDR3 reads CASSDRVETQYF. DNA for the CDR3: TGTGCCAGCAGTGACAGGGTGGAGACCCAGTACTTC.